The present T cell receptor (beta chain) was sequenced within a study of blood T cells in healthy people across ages. Next came a second PCR, run for 7 to 11 cycles, which used a sample-barcoded 5' primer along with a J-beta primer mix. TCRdb analysed the 5' RACE reads with MiXCR anew, one entry per CDR3 protein. This table has 1.5 million to 1.9 million distinct CDR3 sequences, around 40% appearing once. Germline CDR1 is LGHNA and CDR2 is YSLEER. Trimming pared 0 bases from V and 7 bases from J, leaving 10 bases between. This CDR3 contains 13 residues. The sequence was obtained from a woman aged 18 to 35 in good health. The material sequenced was blood. This chain links TRBV4-3 with TRBJ2-7; the D is unclear. CDR3 nucleotides: TGCGCCAGCAGCCAAGATACATACAATGAGCAGTACTTC. Translated: CASSQDTYNEQYF.